The present T cell receptor beta chain was sequenced within a study of cytomegalovirus exposure and HLA in healthy donors. Primers included in the PCR were 60 Vbeta and 13 Jbeta primers. Method: immunoSEQ multiplex PCR; TCRdb's copy keeps in-frame clones and lacks some. The sample has 150,000 to 200,000 clones; 84% are singletons. V dropped 6 bases and J dropped 7; count of bases not matched to a gene: 12. The CDR3 covers 15 residues. Per the germline V gene, CDR1 is LNHDA and CDR2 is SQIVND (reference sequence). Source material: PBMCs. V and J are TRBV19 and TRBJ2-1, with 7 bases fitting TRBD2. The clonotype originates from a man in his fifties or sixties in good health and CMV-seropositive. Here the CDR3 reads CASSLAGGSKNEQFF. CDR3 DNA sequence: TGTGCCAGTAGCCTTGCTGGCGGGAGTAAAAATGAGCAGTTCTTC.